Sequencing of this TCR beta chain was carried out in a study of CD8 T cells in Susac syndrome. With random hexamers, reverse transcription was performed on about 0.5 to 1 ug of RNA. The amplification used immunoSEQ multiplex PCR on TCR beta CDR3; it spanned 54 Vbeta and 13 Jbeta. One entry per CDR3 protein results from TCRdb running MiXCR on the immunoSEQ multiplex PCR reads. The data show roughly 400,000 distinct CDR3 sequences, approximately 89% seen once. The study sequenced TCR beta in blood CD8+ and CD4+ T cells. FACS enriched CD8+ TEMRA cells, while bulk CD8+ and CD4+ were negatively isolated. The CDR3 has 15 amino acids. Germline values: CDR1 LGHNA, CDR2 YNFKEQ. Concerning this clonotype itself: Its antigen remains unknown. The junction departs from the called germline gene at one end, perhaps through a read error.

Whole-study results and caveats: The study's TCR sequencing and HLA analysis covered a relatively small number of individuals, and the study acknowledged this.

This receptor was identified in a human donor with multiple sclerosis. This sequence joins TRBV4-2 and TRBJ2-6, with a weak D call TRBD1 (6 bases). The specimen sequenced was CD8+ T cells from PBMCs. The CDR3 region has the DNA TGTGCCAGCAGCCAAGGGACAGATGGGACCAACGTCCTGACTTTC. It translates to CASSQGTDGTNVLTF.